What follows are 10 T cell receptor beta chains derived from one specimen sequenced in a study of T cell clonotyping in hematopoietic cell transplantation. As for time point: recipient sample about 28 days before transplant, after cytoreduction. TCRdb's copy holds only in-frame clones and misses some; the assay was immunoSEQ multiplex PCR. The table lists some 6,000 clones, 95% to 97% of them singletons. The sample was peripheral blood mononuclear cells, taken before stem cell transplant. Receptors originate from an older man with acute myeloid leukemia. Some clones in this sample may be carry-over from other donors' samples.

This sequence joins TRBV25-1 and TRBJ2-5; D is undetermined. Trimming shortened V by 1 base and J by 1 base, and 7 bases separated the two germline ends. The CDR3 spans 14 residues. Germline V gene lookup returns CDR1 MGHDK and CDR2 SYGVNS. The CDR3 sequence: CASSEFGVQETQYF. Here the CDR3 DNA reads TGTGCCAGCAGTGAATTTGGAGTCCAAGAGACCCAGTACTTC. The full variable domain, rest sourced from reference TRBV25-1 and TRBJ2-5, is EADIYQTPRYLVIGTGKKITLECSQTMGHDKMYWYQQDPGMELHLIHYSYGVNSTEKGDLSSESTVSRIRTEHFPLTLESARPSHTSQYLCASSEFGVQETQYFGPGTRLLVL.

The chain links TRBV13 to TRBJ1-3; D remains unclear. CDR3 length equals 12 residues. Germline values: CDR1 PRHDT, CDR2 FYEKMQ (reference sequence). V was clipped by 6 bases and J by 0 bases, with 3 bases between them. CDR3 in DNA: TGTGCCAGCAGTTTCTCTGGAAACACCATATATTTT. Its translation: CASSFSGNTIYF.

The chain is built from TRBV10-3 and TRBJ2-5; 10 nucleotides align to TRBD1. CDR1 and CDR2 (germline): ENHRY, SYGVKD. V lost 10 bases to trimming and J lost 5 bases; unmatched junction nucleotides: 4. This CDR3 is built from 12 residues. CDR3 residues: CATTGGLETQYF. CDR3 nucleotides: TGTGCCACGACAGGGGGCCTGGAGACCCAGTACTTC.

The chain recombines TRBV7-2 with TRBJ1-3; D is possibly TRBD1 (6 bases). Germline V gene data show CDR1 as SGHTA and CDR2 as FQGNSA. The CDR3 spans 17 residues. V was shortened by 1 base and J by 1 base, with 14 bases between the two germline ends. CDR3 nucleotide sequence: TGTGCCAGCAGCTTAGGTTTGGGACACCGGTCTGGAAACACCATATATTTT. The encoded protein is CASSLGLGHRSGNTIYF.

The genes are TRBV11-3 and TRBJ1-4; tentatively, D is TRBD1 (6 bases). Germline values: CDR1 SGHNT, CDR2 YENEEA. Between the trimmed V and J ends, which lost 5 bases and 5 bases, there was a span of 12 bases. The CDR3 loop spans 14 amino acids. Written as DNA, the CDR3 is TGTGCCAGCAGCCTCACCAGGGGAAATGAAAAACTGTTTTTT. It translates to CASSLTRGNEKLFF.

This rearrangement joins TRBV7-6 to TRBJ2-3; D tentatively fits TRBD1 or TRBD2 (6 bases each). Trimming cost V 4 bases and J 5 bases, with 19 bases left between them. Germline V gene data show CDR1 as SGHVS and CDR2 as FNYEAQ. The CDR3 is 16 amino acids. The CDR3 protein is CASSSVGGVYIDTQYF. The CDR3, as DNA: TGTGCCAGCAGCTCGGTGGGGGGCGTTTATATAGATACGCAGTATTTT.

The chain recombines TRBV30 with TRBJ2-7; possibly TRBD1 or TRBD2 for D (5 bases each). Germline V lookup: CDR1 GTSNPN, CDR2 SVGIG (reference sequence). The CDR3 is made up of 13 amino acids. Trimming shortened V by 8 bases and J by 7 bases, and 21 bases separated the two germline ends. CDR3 protein: CAGLGAPKGEQYF. The CDR3 DNA follows: TGTGCCGGGCTCGGGGCTCCAAAAGGGGAGCAGTACTTC.

The J gene is TRBJ1-2, the V gene TRBV30; 8 positions agree with TRBD1. Germline CDR1 is GTSNPN and CDR2 is SVGIG (reference sequence). After removal of 5 bases from V and 3 bases from J, the junction contained 8 bases not matched to a gene. The CDR3 loop spans 14 amino acids. CDR3 DNA: TGTGCCTGGGTAGGACAGGGAGGATACTATGGCTACACCTTC. Translated, it gives CAWVGQGGYYGYTF. Based on the CDR3 plus reference TRBV30 and TRBJ1-2, the full variable domain is SQTIHQWPATLVQPVGSPLSLECTVEGTSNPNLYWYRQAAGRGLQLLFYSVGIGQISSEVPQNLSASRPQDRQFILSSKKLLLSDSGFYLCAWVGQGGYYGYTFGSGTRLTVV.

This chain connects TRBV29-1 to TRBJ1-2; D possibly corresponds to TRBD1 (5 bases). V was pared by 4 bases and J by 1 base, with 13 bases between. This CDR3 has 14 amino acids. CDR1 is SQVTM, CDR2 ANQGSEA, per germline. The CDR3 protein is CSVGSGSNNYGYTF. In nucleotides, the CDR3 is TGCAGCGTTGGATCAGGGTCGAATAACTATGGCTACACCTTC.

In DNA, the CDR3 is TGTGCCAGCAGCCTGGCGATTCTAGGATCACCCCTCCACTTT. It translates to CASSLAILGSPLHF. V gene TRBV5-6 combines with J gene TRBJ1-6, with unresolved D. Germline V CDR1 and CDR2: SGHDT, YYEEEE. V gave up 4 bases and J gave up 10 bases, with 15 bases separating them. The CDR3 length is 14 residues.